These 27 T cell receptor beta chains were sequenced from one sample in a study of T cell changes during pregnancy in multiple sclerosis. The repertoire was sequenced with immunoSEQ multiplex PCR; TCRdb's copy has only in-frame clones and lacks some. This table holds about 59,000 clones, 93% found once. The sample in question was CD4+ T cells from peripheral blood mononuclear cells, obtained before pregnancy. Receptors originate from a female donor with multiple sclerosis, enrolled in a pregnancy study.

The genes are TRBV7-3 and TRBJ2-3; 10 nucleotides agree with TRBD2. The CDR3 spans 18 residues. Germline V gives CDR1 SGHTA, CDR2 FQGTGA. V was clipped by 0 bases and J by 0 bases; unmatched bases: 6. The CDR3, as DNA: TGTGCCAGCAGCTTAACAGCTAGCGGGGGAGGGAGCACAGATACGCAGTATTTT. It encodes CASSLTASGGGSTDTQYF.

This sequence joins TRBV5-1 and TRBJ2-2; TRBD1 aligns across 9 bases. There are 14 residues in the CDR3. The J segment lost 4 bases and the V segment lost 3 bases, leaving 1 base of the junction unmatched. Germline assignment: CDR1 SGHRS and CDR2 YFSETQ. CDR3 in DNA: TGCGCCAGCAGCTGGGGACAGGGCACCGGGGAGCTGTTTTTT. The encoded protein is CASSWGQGTGELFF.

The chain employs TRBV5-1 and TRBJ2-5, with TRBD2 matching over 7 bases. Germline V CDR1 and CDR2: SGHRS, YFSETQ. This CDR3 contains 15 residues. V was clipped by 3 bases and J by 2 bases; unmatched bases: 7. The CDR3 nucleotides are TGCGCCAGCAGCTCCTTGGGGCGGGGGCAAGAGACCCAGTACTTC. As protein: CASSSLGRGQETQYF.

The gene calls are TRBV19 and TRBJ1-5, with a tentative D call TRBD1 (6 bases). CDR1 and CDR2 (germline): LNHDA, SQIVND (reference sequence). The CDR3 runs to 14 residues. V dropped 4 bases and J dropped 4 bases, with 11 bases sitting between them. CDR3 loop: CASSTDRPNQPQHF. DNA for the CDR3: TGTGCCAGTAGTACAGACAGGCCTAATCAGCCCCAGCATTTT.

This chain joins TRBV7-9 and TRBJ1-1; D gene unclear. V dropped 7 bases and J dropped 1 base, with 4 bases sitting between them. Germline V CDR1 and CDR2: SEHNR, FQNEAQ (reference sequence). The CDR3 loop spans 11 amino acids. The chain's CDR3 is CASTRNTEAFF. DNA for the CDR3: TGTGCCAGCACTCGGAACACTGAAGCTTTCTTT.

V usage is TRBV19 and J usage is TRBJ2-1; 9 positions match TRBD2. Unmatched junction bases numbered 10, after V lost 5 bases and J lost 2 bases. The CDR3 sequence is 17 residues long. Looked up from germline, CDR1 is LNHDA and CDR2 is SQIVND (reference sequence). For the CDR3, the DNA is TGTGCCAGTAGTTCCGAACCGACTAGCGGCCCCTACAATGAGCAGTTCTTC. It yields the protein CASSSEPTSGPYNEQFF.

The gene calls are TRBV10-3 and TRBJ1-5, with 8 positions matching TRBD1. With 3 bases clipped from V and 3 bases from J, the junction kept 10 bases outside the gene matches. Germline V gene lookup returns CDR1 ENHRY and CDR2 SYGVKD. The CDR3 loop spans 17 amino acids. For the CDR3, the DNA is TGTGCCATCAGTGAAGGTCAGGGGGCGCGTAACAATCAGCCCCAGCATTTT. Translating gives CAISEGQGARNNQPQHF.

The genes are TRBV4-3 and TRBJ2-1, with 10 nucleotides matching TRBD2. This CDR3 region has 20 residues. Germline loops: CDR1 LGHNA, CDR2 YSLEER. The J segment lost 6 bases and the V segment lost 0 bases, leaving 17 bases of the junction unmatched. This CDR3 reads CASSQDLRASGSFGINEQFF. Here the CDR3 DNA reads TGCGCCAGCAGCCAAGATCTTCGGGCTAGCGGGAGTTTTGGGATCAATGAGCAGTTCTTC.

The chain couples TRBV7-3 to TRBJ2-7; 11 bases fit TRBD2. The CDR3 is made up of 15 amino acids. Germline V gene data show CDR1 as SGHTA and CDR2 as FQGTGA. V was pared by 3 bases and J by 2 bases, with 3 bases of the junction left unmatched. The CDR3 coding sequence is TGTGCCAGCAGCTTGACTAGCGGGGCCGCCTACGAGCAGTACTTC. As protein: CASSLTSGAAYEQYF.

The gene calls are TRBV23-1 and TRBJ2-1, with a weak D call TRBD1 (5 bases). TRBV23-1 is an ORF, with its function uncertain. The CDR3 length is 14 residues. V shed 3 bases and J shed 4 bases, with 10 bases lying between them. For the CDR3, the DNA is TGCGCCAGCAGTCAGCGGACAAGATACAATGAGCAGTTCTTC. As protein: CASSQRTRYNEQFF.

This chain connects TRBV4-3 to TRBJ2-2; D gene ambiguous. Germline CDR1 is LGHNA and CDR2 is YSLEER. The CDR3 runs to 13 residues. V shed 4 bases and J shed 6 bases, with 9 bases lying between them. The chain's CDR3 is CASSPTPAGELFF. As DNA, the CDR3 is TGCGCCAGCAGCCCCACGCCGGCCGGGGAGCTGTTTTTT.

V and J are TRBV18 and TRBJ1-1; TRBD1 is a possible D gene (5 bases). The CDR3 has 17 residues. Trimming removed 1 base at V and 1 base at J, with 16 bases between. CDR1 KGHSH and CDR2 LQKENI come from the germline V gene. The CDR3 loop is CASSPRGAGRENTEAFF. The CDR3 DNA sequence: TGTGCCAGCTCACCACGCGGGGCCGGGCGCGAGAACACTGAAGCTTTCTTT.

J is TRBJ1-3 and V is TRBV5-4; weak D call: TRBD1 (5 bases). Germline V lookup: CDR1 SGHNT, CDR2 YYREEE (reference sequence). The CDR3 loop spans 16 amino acids. The V and J ends lost 0 bases and 0 bases respectively, with 10 bases between them. The CDR3 coding sequence is TGTGCCAGCAGCTTGGATAGGGGAAGCTCTGGAAACACCATATATTTT. It codes for CASSLDRGSSGNTIYF.

This chain links TRBV19 with TRBJ2-3; 8 bases match TRBD1. CDR1 is LNHDA, CDR2 SQIVND, per germline (reference sequence). V was clipped by 4 bases and J by 3 bases; unmatched bases: 0. This CDR3 has 13 amino acids. DNA of the CDR3: TGTGCCAGTAGTAGACAGGGGACAGATACGCAGTATTTT. Protein sequence: CASSRQGTDTQYF.

This clone has a single count. V gene TRBV6-1 combines with J gene TRBJ2-7; 8 bases align to TRBD2. Germline V CDR1 and CDR2: MNHNS, SASEGT. CDR3 length: 15 residues. V trimming: 2 bases; J trimming: 2 bases; junction bases outside the gene matches: 5. DNA for the CDR3: TGTGCCAGCAGTGAATTCTTAGCGGGAACCTACGAGCAGTACTTC. Translation gives CASSEFLAGTYEQYF.

This chain uses TRBV7-2 with TRBJ2-7; weak D call: TRBD2 (6 bases). Between the trimmed V and J ends, which lost 3 bases and 2 bases, there was a span of 14 bases. The germline V gene encodes CDR1 SGHTA and CDR2 FQGNSA. The CDR3 has 15 residues. The CDR3 bases are TGTGCCAGCAGCTTGGGACTCTCCAACCCCTACGAGCAGTACTTC. Translation: CASSLGLSNPYEQYF.

The J gene is TRBJ2-5, the V gene TRBV28, with 7 nucleotides matching TRBD1. CDR1 is MDHEN and CDR2 is SYDVKM in the germline V gene. Trimming cost V 3 bases and J 2 bases; bases outside gene matches: 6. This CDR3 has 15 residues. The CDR3 reads CASSLGRRGQETQYF. In nucleotides, the CDR3 is TGTGCCAGCAGTTTGGGTCGCAGGGGGCAAGAGACCCAGTACTTC.

The chain's CDR3 is CASSLLGGRDTQYF. In DNA, the CDR3 is TGTGCCAGCAGTTTACTGGGCGGGAGGGATACGCAGTATTTT. V usage is TRBV27 and J usage is TRBJ2-3; 8 bases are shared with TRBD2. CDR1 and CDR2 (germline): MNHEY, SMNVEV (reference sequence). With 2 bases clipped from V and 6 bases from J, the junction kept 4 bases outside the gene matches. The CDR3 is 14 residues long.

The V call is TRBV27, the J call TRBJ2-2; TRBD2 matches 8 bases. Germline CDR1 is MNHEY and CDR2 is SMNVEV (reference sequence). V shed 5 bases and J 6 bases; nucleotides not matched to a gene: 17. The CDR3 consists of 18 residues. The CDR3 nucleotides are TGTGCCAGCAGTCCGGGGGTGGGCGTAGCGGGATCGGCCGGGGAGCTGTTTTTT. It is translated as CASSPGVGVAGSAGELFF.

This clone was detected once. CDR3 nucleotide sequence: TGTGCCAGCAGCTTACAGGGCAACTCCTACGAGCAGTACTTC. This gives the protein CASSLQGNSYEQYF. This chain uses TRBV7-3 with TRBJ2-7, with a weak D call TRBD1 (5 bases). Trimming took off 2 bases at V and 0 bases at J, with 8 bases between the two ends. The CDR3 is made up of 14 amino acids. Germline V gives CDR1 SGHTA, CDR2 FQGTGA.

This clone is a singleton in its sample. The chain links TRBV7-9 to TRBJ2-6; D not certain. Between the trimmed V and J ends, which lost 5 bases and 1 base, there was a span of 3 bases. Germline loops: CDR1 SEHNR, CDR2 FQNEAQ (reference sequence). The CDR3 extends over 13 amino acids. Here the CDR3 DNA reads TGTGCCAGCAGCCGGTCTGGGGCCAACGTCCTGACTTTC. Translation: CASSRSGANVLTF.

This clone showed up just once. J is TRBJ2-1 and V is TRBV2, with a possible D match to TRBD1 (5 bases). The ends were cut back, 10 bases at V and 6 bases at J, with 19 bases in the middle. CDR3 length equals 14 residues. The germline V gene has CDR1 SNHLY and CDR2 FYNNEI. The CDR3 region has the DNA TGTGCCACCCAAGGAGCCAGGGAACCCAATGAGCAGTTCTTC. The encoded protein is CATQGAREPNEQFF.

V gene TRBV30 combines with J gene TRBJ1-2; D possibly corresponds to TRBD1 (5 bases). Germline V gives CDR1 GTSNPN, CDR2 SVGIG (reference sequence). The CDR3 covers 11 residues. V was clipped by 1 base and J by 10 bases, with 10 bases between them. CDR3 region: CAWSGGGVYTF. As DNA, the CDR3 is TGTGCCTGGAGTGGGGGAGGGGTCTACACCTTC.

The V gene is TRBV2, the J gene TRBJ2-2; TRBD1 agrees at 10 bases. J gave up 8 bases and V 6 bases, and 6 bases lay outside the gene matches. CDR3 length equals 14 residues. The germline V gene has CDR1 SNHLY and CDR2 FYNNEI. CDR3 region: CASSPDRGLGELFF. The DNA for the CDR3 is TGTGCCAGCAGCCCCGACAGGGGGCTAGGGGAGCTGTTTTTT.

CDR3 loop: CASRTAGNTEAFF. Written as DNA, the CDR3 is TGTGCCAGCAGAACCGCGGGGAACACTGAAGCTTTCTTT. This chain uses TRBV6-5 with TRBJ1-1; D remains ambiguous. V dropped 6 bases and J dropped 1 base, with 9 bases sitting between them. The germline gives CDR1 MNHEY, CDR2 SVGAGI. The CDR3 sequence is 13 residues long.

The V gene is TRBV25-1, the J gene TRBJ1-1; 7 bases match TRBD1. The CDR3 length is 14 residues. V lost 3 bases, J lost 10 bases, and 11 bases stayed unmatched. The germline CDR1 and CDR2 sequences are MGHDK and SYGVNS. Here the CDR3 reads CASSETRPGQTAFF. The CDR3 nucleotides are TGTGCCAGCAGTGAGACTCGTCCGGGACAGACAGCTTTCTTT. Together with reference TRBV25-1 and TRBJ1-1, the CDR3 gives the full variable domain: EADIYQTPRYLVIGTGKKITLECSQTMGHDKMYWYQQDPGMELHLIHYSYGVNSTEKGDLSSESTVSRIRTEHFPLTLESARPSHTSQYLCASSETRPGQTAFFGQGTRLTVV.

This chain links TRBV11-2 with TRBJ2-7; 8 bases agree with TRBD2. The CDR3 totals 15 residues. Unmatched junction bases numbered 4, after V lost 1 base and J lost 2 bases. Germline V gene lookup returns CDR1 SGHAT and CDR2 FQNNGV. The DNA of the CDR3 is TGTGCCAGCAGCTTAGGACTAGCGCCTACCTACGAGCAGTACTTC. Translation: CASSLGLAPTYEQYF.